This TCR beta chain came from a study of blood T cell repertoires in COVID-19. The germline CDR1 and CDR2 sequences are MDHEN and SYDVKM. V trimming: 6 bases; J trimming: 6 bases; junction bases outside the gene matches: 4. CDR3 size: 14 residues. Per the original methods: Estimation of nucleated cell counts was performed using reference gene primer amplification. The protocol was immunoSEQ multiplex PCR, while the TCRdb copy is restricted to in-frame clones and leaves out a portion. For V, J and clone size, that table is used; D and trimming come from the DNA. The table shows some 250,000 clones, with about four fifths occurring only once.

The gene calls are TRBV28 and TRBJ2-1; TRBD2 agrees at 11 bases. The TCR comes from a woman between 18 and 30 years old with acute or convalescent COVID-19. Sequencing was performed on peripheral blood. The chain's CDR3 is CASRTTSGSNEQFF. CDR3 nucleotides: TGTGCCAGCAGAACTACTAGCGGGAGCAATGAGCAGTTCTTC.